These 10 T cell receptor beta chains were sequenced from one sample in a study of Ad26.COV2.S vaccination and SARS-CoV-2 variants. Data came from immunoSEQ multiplex PCR; TCRdb stores just in-frame clones and leaves some out. The sample holds about 400,000 clones, around 89% seen once. Treatment meaning: about 20 received Ad26.COV2.S at low or high dose, single or two shots; about 5 received placebo; per-sample allocation not given. It was on day 63 after the first vaccine or placebo injection that samples were taken. The material was peripheral blood, obtained in a trial of Ad26.COV2.S vaccine versus placebo. All receptors derive from a person between 18 and 65 years old who received the Ad26.COV2.S COVID-19 vaccine or a placebo.

The chain combines TRBV7-2 with TRBJ2-1; weak D call: TRBD2 (6 bases). V dropped 1 base and J dropped 10 bases, with 11 bases sitting between them. Germline values: CDR1 SGHTA, CDR2 FQGNSA. The CDR3 has 13 residues. CDR3 sequence reads: CASSLVVAVEQFF. In DNA form, the CDR3 reads TGTGCCAGCAGCTTAGTAGTAGCGGTCGAGCAGTTCTTC.

The V and J genes are TRBV12-3 or TRBV12-4 and TRBJ1-1; 9 bases are a match to TRBD1. V was clipped by 3 bases and J by 6 bases; unmatched bases: 2. The CDR3 is 13 amino acids. The CDR3 sequence is CASSFRQGAEAFF. The CDR3 bases are TGTGCCAGCAGTTTCCGACAGGGGGCTGAAGCTTTCTTT.

V usage is TRBV29-1 and J usage is TRBJ2-1; no clear D. Germline V lookup: CDR1 SQVTM, CDR2 ANQGSEA. V was trimmed by 4 bases and J by 0 bases, leaving 4 bases between them. This CDR3 has 12 amino acids. The CDR3 DNA follows: TGCAGCGTTGCCGGCTCCTACAATGAGCAGTTCTTC. Its translation: CSVAGSYNEQFF.

The chain is built from TRBV9 and TRBJ2-7; 7 positions agree with TRBD1. Looked up from germline, CDR1 is SGDLS and CDR2 is YYNGEE. This CDR3 comprises 14 residues. The J segment lost 3 bases and the V segment lost 4 bases, leaving 7 bases of the junction unmatched. The CDR3 sequence is CASSSGTAGYEQYF. CDR3 nucleotide sequence: TGTGCCAGCAGCTCCGGGACAGCCGGCTACGAGCAGTACTTC.

The rearrangement joins TRBV10-1 to TRBJ2-7, with D perhaps given as TRBD1 or TRBD2 (6 bases each). Deletions cut 5 bases from V and 6 bases from J, with 14 bases between. This CDR3 has 13 amino acids. Per germline, CDR1 WNHNN and CDR2 SYGVQD (reference sequence). The CDR3 loop reads CASSSARGLEQYF. The CDR3 DNA reads TGCGCCAGCAGTTCCGCCCGGGGGCTCGAGCAGTACTTC.

CDR3 in DNA: TGTGCCAGCAGCCCCAGATCCTCCGCAACTACGAACACCGGGGAGCTGTTTTTT. It specifies CASSPRSSATTNTGELFF. The chain has TRBV9 and TRBJ2-2, with unresolved D. The germline V gene encodes CDR1 SGDLS and CDR2 YYNGEE. The CDR3 has 18 residues. Trimming stripped 4 bases from V and 0 bases from J, with 19 bases between.

V is TRBV13 and J is TRBJ1-3, with 7 bases lining up with TRBD1. Per the germline V gene, CDR1 is PRHDT and CDR2 is FYEKMQ (reference sequence). V lost 1 base and J lost 1; bases outside the gene matches: 7. The CDR3 length is 17 residues. In nucleotides, the CDR3 is TGTGCCAGCAGCTTAGCCCCATTGACAGGGTCTGGAAACACCATATATTTT. Protein: CASSLAPLTGSGNTIYF.

The CDR3 DNA follows: TGTGCCTGGAGTACCTTACAGGGATGGGAGACCCAGTACTTC. Translating gives CAWSTLQGWETQYF. The chain recombines TRBV30 with TRBJ2-5; D is possibly TRBD1 (6 bases). V was pared by 2 bases and J by 5 bases, with 15 bases between. The germline CDR1 and CDR2 sequences are GTSNPN and SVGIG (reference sequence). There are 14 residues in the CDR3.

The chain links TRBV30 to TRBJ2-7; 7 positions match TRBD1. Looked up from germline, CDR1 is GTSNPN and CDR2 is SVGIG (reference sequence). V lost 3 bases, J lost 3 bases, and 8 bases stayed unmatched. The CDR3 extends over 14 amino acids. CDR3 nucleotide sequence: TGTGCCTGGAGGTTACCGGGACAGCTCTACGAGCAGTACTTC. Its protein product is CAWRLPGQLYEQYF.

The chain recombines TRBV7-8 with TRBJ2-7; TRBD2 matches at 13 bases. V was clipped by 5 bases and J by 8 bases; unmatched bases: 6. The CDR3 has 14 amino acids. Looked up from germline, CDR1 is SGHVS and CDR2 is FQNEAQ. The CDR3 here is CASSVTSGGLQQYF. As DNA, the CDR3 is TGTGCCAGCAGCGTGACTAGCGGGGGGCTACAGCAGTACTTC.